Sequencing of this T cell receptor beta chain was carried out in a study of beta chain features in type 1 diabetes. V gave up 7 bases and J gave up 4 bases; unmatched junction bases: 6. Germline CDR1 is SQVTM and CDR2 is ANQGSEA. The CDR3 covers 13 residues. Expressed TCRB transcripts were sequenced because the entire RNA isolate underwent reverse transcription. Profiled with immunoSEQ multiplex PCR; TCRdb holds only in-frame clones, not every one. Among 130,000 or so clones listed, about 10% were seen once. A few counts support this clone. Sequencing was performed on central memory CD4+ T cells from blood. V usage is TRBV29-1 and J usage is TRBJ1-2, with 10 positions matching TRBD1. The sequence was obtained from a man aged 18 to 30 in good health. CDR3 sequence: CSAGTGASYGYTF. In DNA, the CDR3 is TGCAGCGCTGGGACAGGGGCCTCCTATGGCTACACCTTC. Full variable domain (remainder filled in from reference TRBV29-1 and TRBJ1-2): SAVISQKPSRDICQRGTSLTIQCQVDSQVTMMFWYRQQPGQSLTLIATANQGSEATYESGFVIDKFPISRPNLTFSTLTVSNMSPEDSSIYLCSAGTGASYGYTFGSGTRLTVV.